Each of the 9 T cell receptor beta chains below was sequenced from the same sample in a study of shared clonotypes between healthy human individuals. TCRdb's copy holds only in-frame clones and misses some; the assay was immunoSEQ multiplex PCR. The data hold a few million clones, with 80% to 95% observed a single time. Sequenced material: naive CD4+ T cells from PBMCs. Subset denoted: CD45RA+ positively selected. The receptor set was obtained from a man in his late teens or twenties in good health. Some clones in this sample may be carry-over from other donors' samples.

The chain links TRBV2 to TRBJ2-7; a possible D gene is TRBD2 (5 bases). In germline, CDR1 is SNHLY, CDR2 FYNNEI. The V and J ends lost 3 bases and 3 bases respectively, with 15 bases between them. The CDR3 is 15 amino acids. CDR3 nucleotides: TGTGCCAGCAGTGACTCCCCTCTTGGGAGCTACGAGCAGTACTTC. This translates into CASSDSPLGSYEQYF. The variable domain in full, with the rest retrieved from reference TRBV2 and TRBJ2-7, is EPEVTQTPSHQVTQMGQEVILRCVPISNHLYFYWYRQILGQKVEFLVSFYNNEISEKSEIFDDQFSVERPDGSNFTLKIRSTKLEDSAMYFCASSDSPLGSYEQYFGPGTRLTVT.

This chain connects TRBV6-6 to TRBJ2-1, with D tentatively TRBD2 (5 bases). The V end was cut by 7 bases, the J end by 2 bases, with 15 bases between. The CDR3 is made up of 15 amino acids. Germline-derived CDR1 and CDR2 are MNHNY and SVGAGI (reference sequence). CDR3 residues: CASTQDYPPYNEQFF. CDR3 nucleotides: TGTGCCAGCACCCAAGACTACCCCCCCTACAATGAGCAGTTCTTC.

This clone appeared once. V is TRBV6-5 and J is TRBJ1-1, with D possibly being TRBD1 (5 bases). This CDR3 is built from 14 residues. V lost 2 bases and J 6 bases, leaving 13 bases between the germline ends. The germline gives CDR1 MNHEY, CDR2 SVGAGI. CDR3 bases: TGTGCCAGCAGTTACACTAGGGGTCGGGCTGAAGCTTTCTTT. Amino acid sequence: CASSYTRGRAEAFF.

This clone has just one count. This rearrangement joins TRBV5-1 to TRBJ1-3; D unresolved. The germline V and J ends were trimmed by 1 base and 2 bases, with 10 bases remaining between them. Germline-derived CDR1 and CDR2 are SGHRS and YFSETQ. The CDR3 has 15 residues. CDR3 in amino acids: CASSLSQEPGNTIYF. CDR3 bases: TGCGCCAGCAGCTTGTCCCAGGAGCCTGGAAACACCATATATTTT.

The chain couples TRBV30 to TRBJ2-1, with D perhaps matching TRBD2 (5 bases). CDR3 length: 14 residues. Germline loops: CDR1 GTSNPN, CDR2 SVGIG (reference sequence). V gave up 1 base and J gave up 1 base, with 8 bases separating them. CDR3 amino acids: CAWSGERSYNEQFF. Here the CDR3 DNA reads TGTGCCTGGAGTGGGGAGCGGTCCTACAATGAGCAGTTCTTC.

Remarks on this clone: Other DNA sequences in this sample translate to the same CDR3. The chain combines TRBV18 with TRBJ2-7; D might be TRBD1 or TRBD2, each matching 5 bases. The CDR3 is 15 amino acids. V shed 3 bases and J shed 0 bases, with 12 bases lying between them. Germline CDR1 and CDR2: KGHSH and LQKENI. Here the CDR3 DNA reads TGTGCCAGCTCACCTGGGACCCAGAGCTCCTACGAGCAGTACTTC. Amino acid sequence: CASSPGTQSSYEQYF. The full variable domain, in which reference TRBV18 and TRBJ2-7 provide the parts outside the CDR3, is NAGVMQNPRHLVRRRGQEARLRCSPMKGHSHVYWYRQLPEEGLKFMVYLQKENIIDESGMPKERFSAEFPKEGPSILRIQQVVRGDSAAYFCASSPGTQSSYEQYFGPGTRLTVT.

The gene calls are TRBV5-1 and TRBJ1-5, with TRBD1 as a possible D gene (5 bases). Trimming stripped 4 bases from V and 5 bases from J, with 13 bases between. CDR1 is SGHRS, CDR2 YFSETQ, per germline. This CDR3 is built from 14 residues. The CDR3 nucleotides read TGCGCCAGCAGCCCCGACAGACCCGATCAGCCCCAGCATTTT. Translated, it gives CASSPDRPDQPQHF.

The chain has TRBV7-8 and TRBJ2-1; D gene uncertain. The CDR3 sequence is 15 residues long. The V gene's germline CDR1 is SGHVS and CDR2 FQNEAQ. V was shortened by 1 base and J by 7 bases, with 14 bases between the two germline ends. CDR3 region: CASSLDGTRVNEQFF. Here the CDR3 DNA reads TGTGCCAGCAGCTTAGACGGAACCCGAGTAAATGAGCAGTTCTTC.

CDR3 in amino acids: CASSILGQAREKLFF. The CDR3 nucleotides read TGTGCCAGTAGTATATTAGGGCAAGCGCGTGAAAAACTGTTTTTT. The genes are TRBV19 and TRBJ1-4; D call uncertain. The CDR3 has 15 residues. Germline V lookup: CDR1 LNHDA, CDR2 SQIVND (reference sequence). The V and J ends lost 2 bases and 7 bases respectively, with 14 bases between them.